The clone carrying this T cell receptor beta chain has just one count. As originally analysed: Using reference gene primer amplification, nucleated cell counts were estimated. Generated by immunoSEQ multiplex PCR, the TCRdb table keeps only in-frame clones and is missing some. V, J and clone size derive from that table, while D and trimming were established from the DNA sequence. The sample includes 100,000 to 150,000 clones, roughly 89% seen only once; the top ten take approximately 2%. This record comes from a study of blood T cell repertoires in COVID-19. Study in general: Specimens from acute and convalescent COVID-19 originated in the United States, Italy and Spain. T cells, B-cell-depleted T cells, or PBMCs provided the cDNA or gDNA that served as material.

Germline V CDR1 and CDR2: SGHRS, YFSETQ. CDR3 length: 14 amino acids. The ends were cut back, 0 bases at V and 4 bases at J, with 9 bases in the middle. The source of this sequence is a woman aged 50 to 65 with acute or convalescent COVID-19. The genes are TRBV5-1 and TRBJ2-3, with D possibly matching TRBD2 (5 bases). Sequencing was performed on peripheral blood. The CDR3 is CASSLGRGSDTQYF. CDR3 nucleotide sequence: TGCGCCAGCAGCTTGGGGAGAGGGTCAGATACGCAGTATTTT. Complete variable domain (other parts from reference TRBV5-1 and TRBJ2-3): KAGVTQTPRYLIKTRGQQVTLSCSPISGHRSVSWYQQTPGQGLQFLFEYFSETQRNKGNFPGRFSGRQFSNSRSEMNVSTLELGDSALYLCASSLGRGSDTQYFGPGTRLTVL.